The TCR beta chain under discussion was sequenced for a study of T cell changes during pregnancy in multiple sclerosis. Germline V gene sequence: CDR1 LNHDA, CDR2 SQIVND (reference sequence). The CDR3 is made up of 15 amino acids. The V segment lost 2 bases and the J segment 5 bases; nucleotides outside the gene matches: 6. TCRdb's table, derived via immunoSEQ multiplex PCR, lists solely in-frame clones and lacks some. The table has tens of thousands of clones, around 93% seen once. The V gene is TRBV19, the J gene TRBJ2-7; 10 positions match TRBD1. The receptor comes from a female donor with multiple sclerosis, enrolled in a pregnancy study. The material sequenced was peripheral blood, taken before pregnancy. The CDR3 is CASSIPRQGANEQYF. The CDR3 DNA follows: TGTGCCAGTAGTATACCCAGACAGGGGGCCAACGAGCAGTACTTC.